The T cell receptor beta chain described here comes from a study of OX40 agonist ivuxolimab in advanced cancers. Study context: Those treated in dose escalation had hepatocellular carcinoma, melanoma, renal cell cancer or head and neck cancer. Aged 23 to 79 with a mean of approximately 57 years, they were 82.7% male. Three patients responded partially, comprising one with hepatocellular carcinoma and two with cutaneous melanoma. Regarding the study as a whole: CD4+ and CD8+ T cells in blood underwent clonal expansion by week 6 at 0.1 to 3.0 mg/kg.

TCRdb keeps only in-frame clones here, not all; method: immunoSEQ multiplex PCR. The table records 20,000 to 25,000 clones, approximately 87% of them present only once. The CDR3 sequence is 16 residues long. CDR1 is SGHNT and CDR2 is YYREEE in the germline V gene (reference sequence). J was trimmed by 3 bases and V by 3 bases; bases with no gene match: 4. About this clone itself: The antigen is undetermined.

Sequenced here: CD4+ or CD8+ T cells sorted from blood, sampled in a trial of the OX40 agonist ivuxolimab. The J gene is TRBJ2-3, the V gene TRBV5-4, with 13 positions matching TRBD2. The sequence came from an adult with an advanced solid tumor such as melanoma, head and neck, liver or kidney cancer. The CDR3 spells CASSYATSGGTDTQYF. For the CDR3, the DNA is TGTGCCAGCAGCTACGCGACTAGCGGGGGGACAGATACGCAGTATTTT. Together with reference TRBV5-4 and TRBJ2-3, the CDR3 gives the full variable domain: ETGVTQSPTHLIKTRGQQVTLRCSSQSGHNTVSWYQQALGQGPQFIFQYYREEENGRGNFPPRFSGLQFPNYSSELNVNALELDDSALYLCASSYATSGGTDTQYFGPGTRLTVL.